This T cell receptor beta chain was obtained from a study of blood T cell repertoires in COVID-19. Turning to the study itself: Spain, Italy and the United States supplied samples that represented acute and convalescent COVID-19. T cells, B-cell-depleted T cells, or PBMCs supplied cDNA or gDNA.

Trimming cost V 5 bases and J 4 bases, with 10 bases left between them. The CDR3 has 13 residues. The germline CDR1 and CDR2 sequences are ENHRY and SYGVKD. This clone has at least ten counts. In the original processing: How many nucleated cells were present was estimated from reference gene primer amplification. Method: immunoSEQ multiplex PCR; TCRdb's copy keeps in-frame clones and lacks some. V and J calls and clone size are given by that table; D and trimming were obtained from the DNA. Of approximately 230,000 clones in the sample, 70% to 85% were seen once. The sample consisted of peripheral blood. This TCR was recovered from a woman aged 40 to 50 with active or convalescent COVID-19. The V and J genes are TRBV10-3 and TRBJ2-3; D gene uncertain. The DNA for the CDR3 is TGTGCCATCAGTACAGTATCGGCAGATACGCAGTATTTT. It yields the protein CAISTVSADTQYF.